These 17 T cell receptor beta chains originate from one sample sequenced in a study of blood T cell repertoires in COVID-19. Here immunoSEQ multiplex PCR was the method, and the copy in TCRdb shows in-frame clones only, minus some. The data show 250,000 to 350,000 clones, about 90% seen once. The sequencing input was peripheral blood. These receptors all come from a woman aged 25-40 years who had recovered from COVID-19.

The chain recombines TRBV7-2 with TRBJ2-2; D is uncertain. The V end lost 5 bases, the J end lost 1 base, and 5 bases lay between the germline ends. This CDR3 comprises 13 residues. Germline-derived CDR1 and CDR2 are SGHTA and FQGNSA. CDR3 coding DNA: TGTGCCAGCAGCCACGGGAACACCGGGGAGCTGTTTTTT. It encodes CASSHGNTGELFF.

The chain carries TRBV5-1 and TRBJ2-5; 8 bases line up with TRBD1. With V trimmed by 1 base and J by 3 bases, 5 bases remained unmatched. CDR3 length: 15 amino acids. Germline CDR1 SGHRS, CDR2 YFSETQ. This chain's CDR3 is CASSLQGAVEETQYF. The CDR3 coding sequence is TGCGCCAGCAGCTTGCAGGGGGCAGTGGAAGAGACCCAGTACTTC.

This rearrangement joins TRBV7-2 to TRBJ2-2; D is possibly TRBD2 (6 bases). This CDR3 contains 15 residues. The germline V and J ends were trimmed by 3 bases and 7 bases, with 15 bases remaining between them. Germline-derived CDR1 and CDR2 are SGHTA and FQGNSA. The CDR3 loop is CASSFNSLGGGELFF. Written as DNA, the CDR3 is TGTGCCAGCAGCTTTAACTCCCTCGGGGGCGGGGAGCTGTTTTTT.

The chain joins TRBV5-5 to TRBJ2-2; perhaps TRBD1 as D (5 bases). Per germline, CDR1 SGHKS and CDR2 YYEKEE (reference sequence). The ends were cut back, 3 bases at V and 0 bases at J, with 9 bases in the middle. The CDR3 spans 15 residues. CDR3 in amino acids: CASSSSGTNTGELFF. The CDR3, as DNA: TGTGCCAGCAGCTCTTCAGGGACGAACACCGGGGAGCTGTTTTTT.

The chain has TRBV5-4 and TRBJ1-1; D gene unclear. Germline CDR1 is SGHNT and CDR2 is YYREEE (reference sequence). Between the trimmed V and J ends, which lost 4 bases and 1 base, there was a span of 11 bases. This CDR3 comprises 14 residues. The CDR3 DNA reads TGTGCCAGCAGCATACCGACGGGGAACACTGAAGCTTTCTTT. Translating gives CASSIPTGNTEAFF.

The V call is TRBV29-1, the J call TRBJ1-2, with a weak D call TRBD1 (5 bases). CDR1 and CDR2 (germline): SQVTM, ANQGSEA. The CDR3 spans 11 residues. Trimming shortened V by 4 bases and J by 8 bases, and 11 bases separated the two germline ends. The CDR3, as DNA: TGCAGCGTTGCGGGGGGTAACGGCTACACCTTC. Translating it yields CSVAGGNGYTF.

In the case of this clone: Other nucleotide sequences in the sample specify the same CDR3. J is TRBJ2-1 and V is TRBV11-1; 12 nucleotides agree with TRBD2. The junction had 1 base not matched to a gene; V was cut back by 0 bases and J by 7 bases. Germline CDR1 is SGHAT and CDR2 is FQDESV (reference sequence). This CDR3 spans 15 amino acids. The chain's CDR3 is CASSLATSGGNEQFF. The DNA for the CDR3 is TGTGCCAGCAGCTTAGCGACTAGCGGGGGAAATGAGCAGTTCTTC.

The chain uses TRBV7-8 and TRBJ1-1; 7 bases are a match to TRBD1. The CDR3 extends over 14 amino acids. Germline values: CDR1 SGHVS, CDR2 FQNEAQ. Trimming cost V 5 bases and J 4 bases; bases outside gene matches: 7. The CDR3 here is CASSPLTGATEAFF. The CDR3 nucleotides are TGTGCCAGCAGCCCCCTAACAGGGGCCACTGAAGCTTTCTTT. Drawing the rest from reference TRBV7-8 and TRBJ1-1, the complete variable domain is GAGVSQSPRYKVAKRGQDVALRCDPISGHVSLFWYQQALGQGPEFLTYFQNEAQLDKSGLPSDRFFAERPEGSVSTLKIQRTQQEDSAVYLCASSPLTGATEAFFGQGTRLTVV.

The rearrangement links TRBV19 to TRBJ1-3, with D unresolved. V was trimmed by 3 bases and J by 4 bases, leaving 19 bases between them. The CDR3 runs 17 residues. The germline CDR1 and CDR2 sequences are LNHDA and SQIVND (reference sequence). CDR3 sequence (DNA): TGTGCCAGTAGTATTATTAGCCCGCTATCCGCCGGAAACACCATATATTTT. Amino acids: CASSIISPLSAGNTIYF. Drawing the rest from reference TRBV19 and TRBJ1-3, the complete variable domain is DGGITQSPKYLFRKEGQNVTLSCEQNLNHDAMYWYRQDPGQGLRLIYYSQIVNDFQKGDIAEGYSVSREKKESFPLTVTSAQKNPTAFYLCASSIISPLSAGNTIYFGEGSWLTVV.

The rearrangement links TRBV5-1 to TRBJ2-3, with D perhaps matching TRBD2 (5 bases). Germline lookup yields CDR1 SGHRS and CDR2 YFSETQ. The CDR3 has 18 amino acids. V lost 0 bases to trimming and J lost 2 bases, with 19 bases between them. CDR3 bases: TGCGCCAGCAGCTTGGAGGTTTTGGAGGCCGGATCCACAGATACGCAGTATTTT. Its protein product is CASSLEVLEAGSTDTQYF.

This chain joins TRBV5-1 and TRBJ2-7; TRBD2 matches at 12 bases. The germline V gene has CDR1 SGHRS and CDR2 YFSETQ. Unmatched junction bases numbered 15, after V lost 4 bases and J lost 7 bases. CDR3 length equals 17 residues. CDR3 bases: TGCGCCAGCAGCCCTATACCTAGCGGGGGGGGTTCGTGGGAGCAGTACTTC. Its protein is CASSPIPSGGGSWEQYF.

The chain recombines TRBV27 with TRBJ2-5; 11 bases agree with TRBD2. The germline gives CDR1 MNHEY, CDR2 SMNVEV (reference sequence). The CDR3 runs to 17 residues. V shed 6 bases and J 2 bases; nucleotides not matched to a gene: 11. The CDR3 bases are TGTGCCAGCAGCCTTAGGGGACTAGCGGAGGAGCAAGAGACCCAGTACTTC. This encodes CASSLRGLAEEQETQYF.

The V and J genes are TRBV4-3 and TRBJ2-1, with 15 bases aligning to TRBD2. Trimming at V came to 0 bases and at J to 9 bases, leaving 3 bases not matched to a gene. The CDR3 spans 16 residues. Germline-derived CDR1 and CDR2 are LGHNA and YSLEER. CDR3 DNA sequence: TGCGCCAGCAGCCAAGACAGGACTAGCGGGAGGGTTGAGCAGTTCTTC. This gives the protein CASSQDRTSGRVEQFF.

As concerns this clone: The junction departs from germline at one end; a sequencing error may be responsible. The chain has TRBV28 and TRBJ2-2; D gene uncertain. The CDR3 is made up of 14 amino acids. From germline, CDR1 is MDHEN and CDR2 SYDVKM. This chain's CDR3 is CASSPRKNPGELFF. The CDR3 DNA follows: TGTGCCAGCAGTCCCAGGAAGAACCCCGGGGAGCTGTTTTTT.

V gene TRBV19 combines with J gene TRBJ2-7; D might be TRBD1 (5 bases). Trimming left V 6 bases short and J 5 bases short, with 20 bases between. Germline CDR1 LNHDA, CDR2 SQIVND (reference sequence). The CDR3 sequence is 15 residues long. CDR3 protein: CASRQGAGPWDEQYF. The CDR3 nucleotides read TGTGCCAGTAGGCAGGGTGCAGGGCCCTGGGACGAGCAGTACTTC.

V is TRBV10-3 and J is TRBJ2-3; tentative D call: TRBD2 (5 bases). Looked up from germline, CDR1 is ENHRY and CDR2 is SYGVKD. There are 16 residues in the CDR3. Trimming removed 1 base at V and 2 bases at J, with 13 bases between. The CDR3 nucleotides read TGTGCCATCAGTGAGTTTGGAGCGGAAATCACAGATACGCAGTATTTT. Translation: CAISEFGAEITDTQYF.

This rearrangement joins TRBV3-1 (or the pseudogene TRBV3-2) to TRBJ1-1; tentative D call: TRBD1 (5 bases). There are 13 residues in the CDR3. Trimming took 1 base from V and 7 from J, leaving 10 bases between them. Germline loops: CDR1 LGHDT, CDR2 YNNKEL (reference sequence). CDR3 residues: CASSQAGRGEAFF. The CDR3 coding sequence is TGTGCCAGCAGCCAAGCAGGGAGGGGTGAAGCTTTCTTT.